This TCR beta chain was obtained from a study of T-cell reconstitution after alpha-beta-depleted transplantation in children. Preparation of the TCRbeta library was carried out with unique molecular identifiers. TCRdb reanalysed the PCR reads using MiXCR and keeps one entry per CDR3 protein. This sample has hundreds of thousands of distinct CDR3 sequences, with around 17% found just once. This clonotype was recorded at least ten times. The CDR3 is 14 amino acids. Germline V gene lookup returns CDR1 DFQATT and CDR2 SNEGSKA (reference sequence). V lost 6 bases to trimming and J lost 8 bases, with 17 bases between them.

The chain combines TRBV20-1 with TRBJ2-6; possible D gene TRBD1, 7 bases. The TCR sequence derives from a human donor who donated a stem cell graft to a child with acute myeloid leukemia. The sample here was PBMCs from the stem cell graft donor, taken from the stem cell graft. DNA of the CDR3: TGCAGTGCACGGAGGGGGCAGTACACCAACGTCCTGACTTTC. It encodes CSARRGQYTNVLTF.